Following are 21 T cell receptor beta chains from one sample sequenced in a study of human T cells and chemical hapten exposure. The time point was: pre-sensitization, week 0. The treatment here: therapeutic diphenylcyclopropenone sensitization with weekly scalp DPC. The template was total RNA from unfractionated whole blood. From the RACE reads, TCRdb called clonotypes with MiXCR, one entry per CDR3 protein. The repertoire holds tens of thousands of distinct CDR3 sequences, with 9.5% to 15% as singletons. The sample in question was whole blood, obtained in connection with sensitization to the hapten diphenylcyclopropenone (DPC). The receptors come from a woman aged 40 to 50 with alopecia areata. Some clones in this sample may be carry-over from other donors' samples.

This clonotype rates as medium-sized. The V gene is TRBV2, the J gene TRBJ1-3; D not resolved. Germline values: CDR1 SNHLY, CDR2 FYNNEI. Between the trimmed V and J ends, which lost 3 bases and 0 bases, there was a span of 12 bases. This CDR3 has 16 amino acids. The CDR3 sequence: CASSDYKAVSGNTIYF. The CDR3, as DNA: TGTGCCAGCAGTGATTATAAGGCAGTCTCTGGAAACACCATATATTTT.

This clonotype has at least ten counts. This chain connects TRBV7-9 to TRBJ2-5; D gene ambiguous. Germline CDR1 SEHNR, CDR2 FQNEAQ (reference sequence). V dropped 5 bases and J dropped 5 bases, with 15 bases sitting between them. The CDR3 sequence is 14 residues long. The CDR3: CASSANLAGETQYF. The CDR3 DNA reads as TGTGCCAGCAGCGCCAACTTAGCTGGGGAGACCCAGTACTTC.

In this sample, this clonotype turned up once. The chain carries TRBV2 and TRBJ1-2; no clear D. There are 11 residues in the CDR3. The V gene lost 3 bases and the J gene lost 4 bases, with 3 bases spanning the gap. Per the germline V gene, CDR1 is SNHLY and CDR2 is FYNNEI. In DNA form, the CDR3 reads TGTGCCAGCAGTGAGGTCTATGGCTACACCTTC. This sequence encodes CASSEVYGYTF. Variable domain in full (rest from reference TRBV2 and TRBJ1-2): EPEVTQTPSHQVTQMGQEVILRCVPISNHLYFYWYRQILGQKVEFLVSFYNNEISEKSEIFDDQFSVERPDGSNFTLKIRSTKLEDSAMYFCASSEVYGYTFGSGTRLTVV.

The rearrangement joins TRBV20-1 to TRBJ2-7, with 8 bases that match TRBD2. V dropped 0 bases and J dropped 9; count of bases not matched to a gene: 4. Germline loops: CDR1 DFQATT, CDR2 SNEGSKA (reference sequence). The CDR3 has 12 residues. The CDR3 DNA sequence: TGCAGTGCTAGAGATTTGCGGGGGGTGCAGTACTTC. This codes for CSARDLRGVQYF.

This clonotype was picked up many times. The chain employs TRBV4-1 and TRBJ2-2; unclear D gene. The V and J ends lost 0 bases and 5 bases respectively, with 13 bases between them. This CDR3 has 16 residues. CDR1 is MGHRA and CDR2 is YSYEKL in the germline V gene. The CDR3 DNA follows: TGCGCCAGCAGCCAAGAGACCACACCTCTTACCGGGGAGCTGTTTTTT. It translates to CASSQETTPLTGELFF.

This clonotype appeared many times. The genes are TRBV3-1 and TRBJ2-7; weak D call: TRBD1 (6 bases). Trimming took 5 bases from V and 2 from J, leaving 7 bases between them. CDR1 and CDR2 from the germline V gene are LGHDT and YNNKEL (reference sequence). The CDR3 totals 12 residues. CDR3 sequence (DNA): TGTGCCAGCAGCTGGACAGCCTACGAGCAGTACTTC. Protein: CASSWTAYEQYF.

This clonotype was picked up many times. This rearrangement joins TRBV6-5 to TRBJ1-1; a weak D match, TRBD1 (6 bases). Germline CDR1 and CDR2: MNHEY and SVGAGI. Trimming left V 2 bases short and J 5 bases short, with 12 bases between. The CDR3 loop spans 14 amino acids. DNA of the CDR3: TGTGCCAGCAGTTACGGTGGCAGGGGAACTGAAGCTTTCTTT. It specifies CASSYGGRGTEAFF.

This clonotype appeared a few times. V is TRBV10-3 and J is TRBJ2-5, with 12 nucleotides matching TRBD2. J gave up 4 bases and V 6 bases, and 3 bases lay outside the gene matches. Germline assignment: CDR1 ENHRY and CDR2 SYGVKD. The length of the CDR3 is 14 residues. In nucleotides, the CDR3 is TGTGCCATCAGCGAGGGACTAGCGGGAGAGACCCAGTACTTC. This translates into CAISEGLAGETQYF.

This clonotype occurred a few times. The V gene is TRBV20-1, the J gene TRBJ2-7, with a tentative D call TRBD1 (5 bases). The CDR3 spans 11 residues. From germline, CDR1 is DFQATT and CDR2 SNEGSKA (reference sequence). V dropped 5 bases and J dropped 2 bases, with 7 bases sitting between them. The chain's CDR3 is CSALDTYEQYF. The DNA for the CDR3 is TGCAGTGCTTTGGACACCTACGAGCAGTACTTC.

The gene calls are TRBV25-1 and TRBJ2-1, with D unresolved. The CDR3 runs 13 residues. The V gene's germline CDR1 is MGHDK and CDR2 SYGVNS. Trimming left V 5 bases short and J 5 bases short, with 10 bases between. CDR3 loop: CASSFGGNNEQFF. The CDR3 nucleotides are TGTGCCAGCAGTTTCGGCGGCAACAATGAGCAGTTCTTC.

The chain employs TRBV9 and TRBJ1-1, with TRBD1 matching over 8 bases. This CDR3 region has 14 residues. Germline lookup yields CDR1 SGDLS and CDR2 YYNGEE. V lost 0 bases, J lost 8 bases, and 6 bases stayed unmatched. The chain's CDR3 is CASSVGGDRTEAFF. The DNA for the CDR3 is TGTGCCAGCAGCGTAGGAGGGGACAGGACCGAAGCTTTCTTT.

This clonotype was counted at least ten times. The chain uses TRBV18 and TRBJ1-6; TRBD1 is a possible D gene (5 bases). The CDR3 has 15 amino acids. Looked up from germline, CDR1 is KGHSH and CDR2 is LQKENI. V was cut by 5 bases and J by 8 bases, with 16 bases left in between. This chain's CDR3 is CASSYRRDGYSPLHF. The CDR3, as DNA: TGTGCCAGCTCATACCGCCGGGACGGATATTCACCCCTCCACTTT.

This clonotype was observed a handful of times. The genes are TRBV4-3 and TRBJ2-2, with 7 bases matching TRBD1. CDR1 is LGHNA, CDR2 YSLEER, per germline. This CDR3 contains 13 residues. The J segment lost 6 bases and the V segment lost 4 bases, leaving 2 bases of the junction unmatched. CDR3 coding DNA: TGCGCCAGCAGCCTAGACAGGGCCGGGGAGCTGTTTTTT. Amino acids: CASSLDRAGELFF.

This clonotype was seen many times. The genes are TRBV9 and TRBJ2-5, with 7 nucleotides matching TRBD2. CDR3 size: 17 residues. V trimming: 5 bases; J trimming: 3 bases; junction bases outside the gene matches: 16. In germline, CDR1 is SGDLS, CDR2 YYNGEE. The CDR3 here is CASSISGAFTMEETQYF. CDR3 nucleotide sequence: TGTGCCAGCAGTATAAGCGGGGCCTTCACAATGGAAGAGACCCAGTACTTC. The variable domain in full, completed from reference TRBV9 and TRBJ2-5, reads DSGVTQTPKHLITATGQRVTLRCSPRSGDLSVYWYQQSLDQGLQFLIQYYNGEERAKGNILERFSAQQFPDLHSELNLSSLELGDSALYFCASSISGAFTMEETQYFGPGTRLLVL.

This clonotype was detected many times. The chain recombines TRBV4-1 with TRBJ2-3; TRBD2 might be the D (7 bases). Per germline, CDR1 MGHRA and CDR2 YSYEKL. This CDR3 has 15 residues. V lost 0 bases and J 4 bases, leaving 11 bases between the germline ends. Here the CDR3 reads CASSQERGGADTQYF. The CDR3 DNA follows: TGCGCCAGCAGCCAAGAGAGGGGGGGAGCAGATACGCAGTATTTT.

This clonotype was recorded at least ten times. This chain joins TRBV7-9 and TRBJ1-1, with no clear D. Deletions cut 2 bases from V and 0 bases from J, with 7 bases between. The CDR3 extends over 14 amino acids. The germline V gene has CDR1 SEHNR and CDR2 FQNEAQ (reference sequence). As DNA, the CDR3 is TGTGCCAGCAGCTTACGCCAGTTGAACACTGAAGCTTTCTTT. This codes for CASSLRQLNTEAFF.

Turning to this clonotype: A read error may explain this, as a much larger clone is one base away. The chain employs TRBV10-3 and TRBJ2-1; TRBD2 aligns across 10 bases. The J call may be wrong; the DNA end is better matched by TRBJ2-7. The CDR3 covers 15 residues. Germline V gene data show CDR1 as ENHRY and CDR2 as SYGVKD. CDR3 in DNA: TGTGCCATCAGCCATAGCGGGAGGACCTACAATGAGCAGTACTTC. This sequence encodes CAISHSGRTYNEQYF.

This clonotype is medium-sized by share. The V and J genes are TRBV18 and TRBJ2-7; no firm D call. Trimming stripped 4 bases from V and 8 bases from J, with 9 bases between. Germline values: CDR1 KGHSH, CDR2 LQKENI. The CDR3 contains 11 residues. The CDR3, as DNA: TGTGCCAGCTCACTCCCAGGAAAGCAGTACTTC. This sequence encodes CASSLPGKQYF.

This clonotype was seen more than once but under ten times. The chain employs TRBV29-1 and TRBJ2-7; TRBD1 matches at 7 bases. Germline lookup yields CDR1 SQVTM and CDR2 ANQGSEA. The J segment lost 5 bases and the V segment lost 6 bases, leaving 4 bases of the junction unmatched. This CDR3 contains 11 residues. CDR3 sequence (DNA): TGCAGCGTACGACAGGGCCACGAGCAGTACTTC. Translating gives CSVRQGHEQYF.

This clonotype has ten or more counts. The rearrangement links TRBV20-1 to TRBJ2-1; D is unresolved. Per germline, CDR1 DFQATT and CDR2 SNEGSKA (reference sequence). V was clipped by 4 bases and J by 5 bases, with 18 bases between them. The CDR3 covers 15 residues. CDR3 amino acids: CSAIVGSVSHNEQFF. The CDR3 DNA follows: TGCAGTGCTATCGTTGGCAGCGTCTCACACAATGAGCAGTTCTTC.

Many counts were recorded for this clonotype. The V gene is TRBV28, the J gene TRBJ2-1, with TRBD2 identical over 7 bases. The germline CDR1 and CDR2 sequences are MDHEN and SYDVKM. The CDR3 consists of 14 residues. The V gene end was trimmed by 10 bases and the J gene end by 0 bases; junction bases not matched to a gene: 6. The CDR3 bases are TGTGCCACGGTCCGCGGGAGCTCCTACAATGAGCAGTTCTTC. Encoded protein: CATVRGSSYNEQFF.